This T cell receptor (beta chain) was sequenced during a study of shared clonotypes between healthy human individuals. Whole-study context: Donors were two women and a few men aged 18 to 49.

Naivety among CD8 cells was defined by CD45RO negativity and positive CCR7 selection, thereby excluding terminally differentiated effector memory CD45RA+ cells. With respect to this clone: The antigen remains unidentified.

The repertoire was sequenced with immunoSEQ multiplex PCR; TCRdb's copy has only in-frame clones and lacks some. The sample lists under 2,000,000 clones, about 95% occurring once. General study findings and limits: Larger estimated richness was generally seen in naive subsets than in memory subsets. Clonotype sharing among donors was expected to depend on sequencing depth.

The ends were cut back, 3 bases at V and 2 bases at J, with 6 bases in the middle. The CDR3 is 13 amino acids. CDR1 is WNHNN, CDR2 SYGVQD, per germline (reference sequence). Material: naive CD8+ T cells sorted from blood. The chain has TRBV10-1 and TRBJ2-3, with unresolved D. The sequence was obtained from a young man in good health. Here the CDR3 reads CASSDINTDTQYF. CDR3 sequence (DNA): TGCGCCAGCAGTGACATTAACACAGATACGCAGTATTTT.